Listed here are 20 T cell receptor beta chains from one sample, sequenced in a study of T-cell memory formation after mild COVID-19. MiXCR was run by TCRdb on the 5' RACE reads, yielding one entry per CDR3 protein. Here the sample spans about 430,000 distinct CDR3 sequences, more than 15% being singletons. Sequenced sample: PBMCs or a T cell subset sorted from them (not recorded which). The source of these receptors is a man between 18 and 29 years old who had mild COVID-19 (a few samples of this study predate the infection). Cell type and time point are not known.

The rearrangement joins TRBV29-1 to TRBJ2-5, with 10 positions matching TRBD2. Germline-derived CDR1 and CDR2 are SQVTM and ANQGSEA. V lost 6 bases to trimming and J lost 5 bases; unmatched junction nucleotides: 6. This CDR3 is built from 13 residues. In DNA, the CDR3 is TGCAGCGTCAGCGGGGGGGCCGCGGAGACCCAGTACTTC. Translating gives CSVSGGAAETQYF.

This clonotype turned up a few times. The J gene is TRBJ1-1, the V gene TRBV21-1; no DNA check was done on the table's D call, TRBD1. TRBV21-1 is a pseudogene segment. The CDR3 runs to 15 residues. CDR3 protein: CASSDHGTPGAEAFF. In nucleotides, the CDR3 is TGTGCCAGCAGCGACCACGGGACCCCGGGGGCTGAAGCTTTCTTT.

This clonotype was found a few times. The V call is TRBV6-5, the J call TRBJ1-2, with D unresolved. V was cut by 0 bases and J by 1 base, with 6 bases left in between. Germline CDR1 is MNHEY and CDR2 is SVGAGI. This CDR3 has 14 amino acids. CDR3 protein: CASSYSNLNYGYTF. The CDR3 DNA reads TGTGCCAGCAGTTACTCGAACCTTAACTATGGCTACACCTTC.

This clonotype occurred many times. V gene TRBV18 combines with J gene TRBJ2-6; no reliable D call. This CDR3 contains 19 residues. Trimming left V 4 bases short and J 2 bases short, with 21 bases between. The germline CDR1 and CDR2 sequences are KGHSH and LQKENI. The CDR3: CASSLRVSSGVAGANVLTF. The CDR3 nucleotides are TGTGCCAGCTCACTCAGAGTTTCCTCTGGAGTGGCTGGGGCCAACGTCCTGACTTTC.

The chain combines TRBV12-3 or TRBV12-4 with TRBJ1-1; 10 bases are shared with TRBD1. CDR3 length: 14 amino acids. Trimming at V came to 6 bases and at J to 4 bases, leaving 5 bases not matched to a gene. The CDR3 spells CASSRDRGATEAFF. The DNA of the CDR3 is TGTGCCAGCAGCCGGGACAGGGGAGCCACTGAAGCTTTCTTT.

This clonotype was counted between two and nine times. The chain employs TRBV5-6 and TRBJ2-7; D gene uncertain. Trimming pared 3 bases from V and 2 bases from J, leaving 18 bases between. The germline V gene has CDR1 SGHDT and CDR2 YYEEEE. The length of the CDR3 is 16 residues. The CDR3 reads CASSSAERDRTYEQYV. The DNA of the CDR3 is TGTGCCAGCAGCTCAGCTGAAAGAGACCGTACCTACGAGCAGTACGTC.

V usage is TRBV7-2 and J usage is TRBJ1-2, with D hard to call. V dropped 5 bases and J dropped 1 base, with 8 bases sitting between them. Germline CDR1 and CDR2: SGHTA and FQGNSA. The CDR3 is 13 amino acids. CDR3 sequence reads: CASSRDLNYGYTF. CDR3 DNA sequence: TGTGCCAGCAGCCGGGATCTTAACTATGGCTACACCTTC.

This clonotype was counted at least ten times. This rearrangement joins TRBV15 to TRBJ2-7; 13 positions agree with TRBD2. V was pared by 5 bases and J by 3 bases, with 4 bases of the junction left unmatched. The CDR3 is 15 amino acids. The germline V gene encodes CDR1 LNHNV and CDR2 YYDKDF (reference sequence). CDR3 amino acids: CATSLGTSGVYEQYF. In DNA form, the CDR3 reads TGTGCCACCAGCCTCGGGACTAGCGGGGTCTACGAGCAGTACTTC.

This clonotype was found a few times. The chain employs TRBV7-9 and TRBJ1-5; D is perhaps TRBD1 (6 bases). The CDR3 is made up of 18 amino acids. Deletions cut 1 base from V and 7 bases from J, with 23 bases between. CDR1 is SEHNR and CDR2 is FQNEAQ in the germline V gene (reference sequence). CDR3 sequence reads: CASSLGRAGAFPHQPQHF. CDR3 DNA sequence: TGTGCCAGCAGCTTAGGGAGGGCGGGGGCGTTCCCCCACCAGCCCCAGCATTTT.

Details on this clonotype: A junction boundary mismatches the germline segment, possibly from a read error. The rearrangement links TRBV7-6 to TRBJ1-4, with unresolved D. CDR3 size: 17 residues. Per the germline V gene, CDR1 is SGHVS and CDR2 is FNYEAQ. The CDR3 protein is CASSLEAPGKRGEKLFF. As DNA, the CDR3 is TGTGCCAGCAGTTTAGAGGCACCGGGGAAGAGAGGTGAAAAACTGTTTTTT. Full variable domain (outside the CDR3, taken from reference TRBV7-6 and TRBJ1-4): GAGVSQSPRYKVTKRGQDVALRCDPISGHVSLYWYRQALGQGPEFLTYFNYEAQQDKSGLPNDRFSAERPEGSISTLTIQRTEQRDSAMYRCASSLEAPGKRGEKLFFGSGTQLSVL.

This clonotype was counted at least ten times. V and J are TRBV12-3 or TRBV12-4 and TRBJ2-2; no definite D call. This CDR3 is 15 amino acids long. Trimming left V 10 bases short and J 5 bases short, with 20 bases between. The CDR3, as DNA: TGTGCCACCAAGTTTGGCGGTATCGGGACCGGGGAGCTGTTTTTT. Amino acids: CATKFGGIGTGELFF.

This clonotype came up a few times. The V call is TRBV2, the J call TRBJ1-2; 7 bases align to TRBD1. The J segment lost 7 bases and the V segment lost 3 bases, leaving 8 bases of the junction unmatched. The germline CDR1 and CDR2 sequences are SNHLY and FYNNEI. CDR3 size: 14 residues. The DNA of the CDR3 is TGTGCCAGCAGTGAGGACAGGTCTTCGGGTGGCTACACCTTC. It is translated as CASSEDRSSGGYTF. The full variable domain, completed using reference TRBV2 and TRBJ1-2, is EPEVTQTPSHQVTQMGQEVILRCVPISNHLYFYWYRQILGQKVEFLVSFYNNEISEKSEIFDDQFSVERPDGSNFTLKIRSTKLEDSAMYFCASSEDRSSGGYTFGSGTRLTVV.

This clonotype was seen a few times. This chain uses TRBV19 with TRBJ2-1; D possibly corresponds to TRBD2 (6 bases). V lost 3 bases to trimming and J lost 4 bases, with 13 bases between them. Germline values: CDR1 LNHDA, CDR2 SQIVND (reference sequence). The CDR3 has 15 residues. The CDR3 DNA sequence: TGTGCCAGTAGTATTATCGCACGGGGGTACAATGAGCAGTTCTTC. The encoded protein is CASSIIARGYNEQFF. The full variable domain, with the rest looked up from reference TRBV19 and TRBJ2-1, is DGGITQSPKYLFRKEGQNVTLSCEQNLNHDAMYWYRQDPGQGLRLIYYSQIVNDFQKGDIAEGYSVSREKKESFPLTVTSAQKNPTAFYLCASSIIARGYNEQFFGPGTRLTVL.

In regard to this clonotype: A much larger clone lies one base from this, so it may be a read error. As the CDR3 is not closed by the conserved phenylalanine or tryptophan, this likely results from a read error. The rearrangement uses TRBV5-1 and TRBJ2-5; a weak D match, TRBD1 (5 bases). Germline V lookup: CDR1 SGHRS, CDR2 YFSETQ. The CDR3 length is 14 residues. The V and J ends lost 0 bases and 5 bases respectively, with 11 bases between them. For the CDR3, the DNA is TGCGCCAGCAGCTTGGAAGGAAGGGGCGAGACCCAGTACTTA. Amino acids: CASSLEGRGETQYL.

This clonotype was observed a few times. CDR3 loop: CASRTGSYGYTF. The CDR3 region has the DNA TGTGCCAGCAGGACAGGTTCCTATGGCTACACCTTC. The chain links TRBV6-5 to TRBJ1-2; D is perhaps TRBD1 (6 bases). The CDR3 runs to 12 residues. V lost 6 bases and J lost 4, with 9 bases in between. The germline CDR1 and CDR2 sequences are MNHEY and SVGAGI.

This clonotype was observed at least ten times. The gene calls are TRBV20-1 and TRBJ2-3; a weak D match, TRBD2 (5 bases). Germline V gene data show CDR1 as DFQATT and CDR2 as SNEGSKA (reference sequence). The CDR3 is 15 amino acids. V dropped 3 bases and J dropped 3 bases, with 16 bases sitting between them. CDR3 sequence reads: CSASGEYYGTDTQYF. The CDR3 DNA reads TGCAGTGCTAGCGGGGAGTATTACGGGACAGATACGCAGTATTTT.

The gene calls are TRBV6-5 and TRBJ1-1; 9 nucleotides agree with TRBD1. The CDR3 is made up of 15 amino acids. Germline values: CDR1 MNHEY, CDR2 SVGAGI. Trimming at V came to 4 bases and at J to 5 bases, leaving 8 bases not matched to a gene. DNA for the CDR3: TGTGCCAGCAGTTTACCGGGACAGGGTGGTACTGAAGCTTTCTTT. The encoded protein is CASSLPGQGGTEAFF.

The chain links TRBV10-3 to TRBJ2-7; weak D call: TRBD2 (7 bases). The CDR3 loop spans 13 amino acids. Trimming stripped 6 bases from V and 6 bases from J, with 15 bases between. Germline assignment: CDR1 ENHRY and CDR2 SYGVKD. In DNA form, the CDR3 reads TGTGCCATCAGAGATCTCGGGGGGCGCGAGCAGTACGTC. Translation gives CAIRDLGGREQYV.

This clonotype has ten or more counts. The DNA of the CDR3 is TGTGCCAGCAGTCCCCGGACAGGGACTAACACTGAAGCTTTCTTT. Translating gives CASSPRTGTNTEAFF. The rearrangement joins TRBV12-3 or TRBV12-4 to TRBJ1-1; 8 bases agree with TRBD1. The CDR3 is 15 residues long. V trimming: 5 bases; J trimming: 2 bases; junction bases outside the gene matches: 7.

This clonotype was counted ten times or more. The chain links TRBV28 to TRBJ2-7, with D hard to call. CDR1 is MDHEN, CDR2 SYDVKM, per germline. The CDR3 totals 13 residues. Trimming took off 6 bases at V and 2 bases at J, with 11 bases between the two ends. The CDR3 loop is CASSQGITYEQYV. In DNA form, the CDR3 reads TGTGCCAGCAGCCAAGGGATTACCTACGAGCAGTACGTC.